This T cell receptor beta chain is from a study of CD8 T cells in ankylosing spondylitis. Overall study results and limits: Blood of patients with ankylosing spondylitis appeared to be characterized by a TCR beta motif of several highly homologous variants.

TCRdb processed the 5' RACE reads anew with MiXCR; each CDR3 protein has one entry. The data show 100,000 or so distinct CDR3 sequences, around 8.5% seen once. About this clonotype: Antigen unknown.

The V and J ends lost 2 bases and 6 bases respectively, with 14 bases between them. The CDR3 consists of 14 residues. Germline CDR1 is DFQATT and CDR2 is SNEGSKA (reference sequence). Sequenced input: blood, either unsorted or a sorted T cell fraction (not recorded which). This chain connects TRBV20-1 to TRBJ2-1; D is unclear. This sequence was found in a male donor with ankylosing spondylitis. CDR3 residues: CSARWMVASNEQFF. The CDR3 region has the DNA TGCAGTGCTAGATGGATGGTAGCCAGCAATGAGCAGTTCTTC.